The present entry profiles one T cell receptor (beta chain) with its context. The data were taken from a study of shared clonotypes between healthy human individuals. Germline lookup yields CDR1 MNHNS and CDR2 SASEGT. CDR3 size: 14 residues. V shed 7 bases and J shed 4 bases, with 14 bases lying between them. Using immunoSEQ multiplex PCR, the repertoire was profiled, and TCRdb retains in-frame clones only, with some absent. The sample contains over a million clones, around 78% of which appear only once. Healthy adults negative for HIV, lacking recent acute infections or vaccinations, served as donors.

This receptor was obtained from a man between 18 and 35 years old in good health. Some clones in this sample may be carry-over from other donors' samples. The chain employs TRBV6-1 and TRBJ1-5; a weak D match, TRBD1 (5 bases). Sequencing was done on a sample of memory CD4+ T cells from PBMCs. Subset given: CD45RA-negative fraction. The CDR3 spells CASMQGLRNQPQHF. The CDR3 DNA reads TGTGCCAGCATGCAGGGACTAAGGAATCAGCCCCAGCATTTT.